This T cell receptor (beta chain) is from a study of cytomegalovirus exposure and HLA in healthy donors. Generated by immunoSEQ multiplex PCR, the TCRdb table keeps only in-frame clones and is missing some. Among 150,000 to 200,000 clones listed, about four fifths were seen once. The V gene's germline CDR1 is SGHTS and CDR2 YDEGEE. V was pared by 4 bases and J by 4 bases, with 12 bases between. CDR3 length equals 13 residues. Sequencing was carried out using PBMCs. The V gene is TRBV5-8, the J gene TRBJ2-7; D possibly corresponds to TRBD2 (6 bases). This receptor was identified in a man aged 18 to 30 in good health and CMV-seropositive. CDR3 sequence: CASSVSGGYEQYF. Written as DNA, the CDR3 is TGTGCCAGCAGCGTATCTGGGGGGTACGAGCAGTACTTC.